This T cell receptor (beta chain) derives from a study of CD4 T cells in relation to SARS-CoV-2 and coronaviruses. Across the study: Shared crossreactive spike epitopes were mapped to their HLA restriction.

Unexposed donor CD4+ T cells date from 2011-2018, before the COVID-19 pandemic. On this clone itself: Its antigen is undetermined.

Assay used: immunoSEQ multiplex PCR; TCRdb lists only in-frame clones, some missing. Seen here are more than 55,000 clones, 70% to 90% observed once, and the top ten hold more than 1.1%. Study findings and constraints: Each donor contributed either pre-pandemic or post-infection samples, not both. No crossreactivity against non-spike viral proteins was tested here.

The TCR originated in a human donor in good health. The specimen sequenced was memory CD4+ T cells from PBMCs.

The CDR3 DNA is TGTGCCAGCAGAAAGGGGGGGTCGGGTGGCTACGAGCAGTACTTC. Protein product: CASRKGGSGGYEQYF. The V and J genes are TRBV25-1 and TRBJ2-7, with a tentative D call TRBD2 (7 bases). CDR1 is MGHDK and CDR2 is SYGVNS in the germline V gene. This CDR3 has 15 residues. The V and J ends lost 6 bases and 3 bases respectively, with 18 bases between them.